The clone carrying this TCR beta chain has ten or more counts. Antigen specificity is unknown. TCRdb independently ran MiXCR on the reads; one entry per CDR3 protein. The sample has 150,000 to 200,000 distinct CDR3 sequences, 7.5% to 10% seen once; the top ten hold around 4.4%. These data are taken from a study of T cell repertoires in cytomegalovirus infection. Turning to the study itself: Public TCR beta signatures marked donors with CMV infection and the matching HLA. General study points: Cumulative public TCR beta family frequency identified carriers of CMV plus the relevant HLA. In two of eight donors, the top clonotype was HLA-C-restricted CMV-specific.

The germline CDR1 and CDR2 sequences are SEHNR and FQNEAQ (reference sequence). This CDR3 spans 12 amino acids. V was shortened by 2 bases and J by 7 bases, with 8 bases between the two germline ends. The chain joins TRBV7-9 to TRBJ1-1; D unresolved. Sequencing was carried out using PBMCs. This sequence originates from a human donor in good health (CMV status not recorded). Some clones in this sample may be carry-over from other donors' samples. CDR3 amino acids: CASSLNGIEAFF. In nucleotides, the CDR3 is TGTGCCAGCAGCTTAAATGGAATTGAAGCTTTCTTT.